The 13 T cell receptor beta chains presented below share a single source sample, sequenced in a study of cytomegalovirus exposure and HLA in healthy donors. Use of 60 Vbeta and 13 Jbeta primers characterized the PCR. Sequenced by immunoSEQ multiplex PCR; TCRdb stores in-frame clones only, minus some. The sample has roughly 70,000 clones, around 69% seen once. Sequenced: PBMCs. The receptors shown here come from a human donor in good health.

The rearrangement uses TRBV11-3 and TRBJ2-3, with D maybe TRBD1 (5 bases). V was cut by 1 base and J by 2 bases, with 7 bases left in between. The length of the CDR3 is 14 residues. The germline gives CDR1 SGHNT, CDR2 YENEEA. The CDR3 DNA sequence: TGTGCCAGCAGCTTAGGACAGTCCACAGATACGCAGTATTTT. It is translated as CASSLGQSTDTQYF.

The V call is TRBV5-1, the J call TRBJ2-1; D may be TRBD2 (5 bases). V shed 0 bases and J shed 1 base, with 5 bases lying between them. Looked up from germline, CDR1 is SGHRS and CDR2 is YFSETQ. The CDR3 consists of 14 residues. Here the CDR3 DNA reads TGCGCCAGCAGCTTGGGAGGGTCCTACAATGAGCAGTTCTTC. Its protein product is CASSLGGSYNEQFF.

J is TRBJ2-1 and V is TRBV4-2; TRBD2 aligns across 12 bases. The CDR3 sequence is 15 residues long. Germline trimming cut 3 bases from V and 9 bases from J; bases unmatched to any gene: 6. The V gene's germline CDR1 is LGHNA and CDR2 YNFKEQ. The CDR3 DNA reads TGTGCCAGCAGCCAGCGGACTAGCGGGACCGCTGAGCAGTTCTTC. This sequence encodes CASSQRTSGTAEQFF.

The rearrangement joins TRBV5-1 to TRBJ1-5, with D perhaps matching TRBD1 (5 bases). The V and J ends lost 0 bases and 2 bases respectively, with 6 bases between them. The germline V gene encodes CDR1 SGHRS and CDR2 YFSETQ. This CDR3 spans 14 amino acids. In nucleotides, the CDR3 is TGCGCCAGCAGCTTGGGGGGGGGCAATCAGCCCCAGCATTTT. Its translation: CASSLGGGNQPQHF.

The chain joins TRBV28 to TRBJ1-4, with TRBD1 as a possible D gene (5 bases). Per the germline V gene, CDR1 is MDHEN and CDR2 is SYDVKM. The CDR3 consists of 13 residues. Trimming removed 6 bases from V and 10 bases from J, with 15 bases in between. Written as DNA, the CDR3 is TGTGCCAGCAGCCCTGAGGGGAGGGGAAAACTGTTTTTT. Its translation: CASSPEGRGKLFF. Filled out from reference TRBV28 and TRBJ1-4, the complete variable domain reads DVKVTQSSRYLVKRTGEKVFLECVQDMDHENMFWYRQDPGLGLRLIYFSYDVKMKEKGDIPEGYSVSREKKERFSLILESASTNQTSMYLCASSPEGRGKLFFGSGTQLSVL.

This chain links TRBV30 with TRBJ2-5; 7 bases are shared with TRBD2. CDR1 is GTSNPN, CDR2 SVGIG, per germline (reference sequence). The CDR3 runs to 17 residues. V lost 2 bases, J lost 4 bases, and 16 bases stayed unmatched. In DNA, the CDR3 is TGTGCCTGGAGTTCGTGGGCTAGCGGAGGAGGGTCAGAGACCCAGTACTTC. Residues: CAWSSWASGGGSETQYF.

The chain couples TRBV4-1 to TRBJ2-1; D gene ambiguous. Germline V gene lookup returns CDR1 MGHRA and CDR2 YSYEKL. Trimming took off 6 bases at V and 5 bases at J, with 14 bases between the two ends. The CDR3 is 14 amino acids. CDR3 nucleotide sequence: TGCGCCAGCAGGTCTACGTTCGAGAACAATGAGCAGTTCTTC. The encoded protein is CASRSTFENNEQFF.

This chain uses TRBV28 with TRBJ1-5; TRBD1 matches 7 bases. The germline V gene encodes CDR1 MDHEN and CDR2 SYDVKM. CDR3 length: 16 amino acids. Trimming cost V 7 bases and J 2 bases; bases outside gene matches: 11. The CDR3 DNA reads TGTGCCAGCACCCCACCCGACAGGGTCGGCAATCAGCCCCAGCATTTT. This encodes CASTPPDRVGNQPQHF.

This chain links TRBV10-1 with TRBJ2-7; 7 nucleotides agree with TRBD2. Germline CDR1 WNHNN, CDR2 SYGVQD (reference sequence). Trimming removed 3 bases from V and 0 bases from J; junction bases left unmatched: 2. This CDR3 spans 14 amino acids. This chain's CDR3 is CASSEAGTSYEQYF. The CDR3 DNA reads as TGCGCCAGCAGTGAAGCGGGAACCTCCTACGAGCAGTACTTC.

The chain carries TRBV7-9 and TRBJ2-7, with D unresolved. V lost 6 bases and J lost 3, with 9 bases in between. The CDR3 has 12 residues. From germline, CDR1 is SEHNR and CDR2 FQNEAQ (reference sequence). The CDR3 region has the DNA TGTGCCAGCAGATCCGACAACTACGAGCAGTACTTC. It is translated as CASRSDNYEQYF.

The genes are TRBV11-3 and TRBJ2-2, with 7 positions matching TRBD1. Germline CDR1 reads SGHNT; CDR2 reads YENEEA. This CDR3 comprises 15 residues. V lost 4 bases, J lost 4 bases, and 6 bases stayed unmatched. The CDR3 spells CASSSGQDITGELFF. CDR3 nucleotides: TGTGCCAGCAGCTCCGGACAGGATATCACCGGGGAGCTGTTTTTT.

The chain links TRBV7-2 to TRBJ2-1; the match to TRBD1 covers 9 bases. With V trimmed by 5 bases and J by 7 bases, 6 bases remained unmatched. The length of the CDR3 is 14 residues. The V gene's germline CDR1 is SGHTA and CDR2 FQGNSA. CDR3 DNA: TGTGCCAGCAGCACGGACAGGGGAGGGAATGAGCAGTTCTTC. Its protein is CASSTDRGGNEQFF.

CDR3 sequence reads: CASSRQNGEKLFF. DNA for the CDR3: TGTGCCAGCAGTCGACAAAATGGGGAAAAACTGTTTTTT. The rearrangement links TRBV27 to TRBJ1-4; the D is unclear. The CDR3 spans 13 residues. Trimming left V 5 bases short and J 8 bases short, with 12 bases between. CDR1 MNHEY and CDR2 SMNVEV come from the germline V gene (reference sequence).